This entry concerns a single T cell receptor (beta chain). No antigen is known for it. This sample is drawn from a study of T cells in Graves' hyperthyroidism and ophthalmopathy. The CDR3 length is 14 residues. V shed 4 bases and J 7 bases; nucleotides not matched to a gene: 9. The germline gives CDR1 SGHDT, CDR2 YYEEEE. Regions amplified from RNA transcripts were the TCR beta CDR3 regions. The TCR CDR3 first-round RT-PCR relied on the HTBI primer set. A single record per CDR3 protein comes from TCRdb applying MiXCR to the multiplex PCR reads. The data show over 500,000 distinct CDR3 sequences, with over 45% seen just once and 44% held by the top ten. The study excluded patients with uncontrolled infection, other autoimmune disease, pregnancy or lactation. Diagnostic decisions used clinical symptoms, serum thyroxine and TRAb, thyroid ultrasound and orbital computed tomography. General observations from the study: Stable hyperthyroidism was told apart from ophthalmopathy by a model built on 13 V-J features.

The rearrangement links TRBV5-6 to TRBJ1-2; 8 bases are shared with TRBD1. Input material: peripheral blood or thyroid tissue (not recorded which). The receptor comes from an adult woman with Graves' disease, either hyperthyroidism or ophthalmopathy (not recorded which). CDR3 region: CASSRPQGAGGYTF. CDR3 sequence (DNA): TGTGCCAGCAGCAGGCCCCAGGGGGCAGGTGGCTACACCTTC.